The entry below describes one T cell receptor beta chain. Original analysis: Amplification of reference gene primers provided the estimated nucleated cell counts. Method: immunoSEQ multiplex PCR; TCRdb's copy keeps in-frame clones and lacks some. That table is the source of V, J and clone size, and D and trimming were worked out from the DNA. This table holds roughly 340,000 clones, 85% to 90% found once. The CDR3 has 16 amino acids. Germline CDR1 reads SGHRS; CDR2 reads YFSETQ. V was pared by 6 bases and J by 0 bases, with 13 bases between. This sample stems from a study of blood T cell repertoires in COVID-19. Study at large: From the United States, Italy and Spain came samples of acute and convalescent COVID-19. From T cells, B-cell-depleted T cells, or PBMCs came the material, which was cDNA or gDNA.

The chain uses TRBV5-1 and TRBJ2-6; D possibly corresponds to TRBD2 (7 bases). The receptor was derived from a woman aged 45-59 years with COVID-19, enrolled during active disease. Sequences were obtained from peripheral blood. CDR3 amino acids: CASTGGRDSGANVLTF. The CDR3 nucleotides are TGCGCCAGCACCGGGGGGCGGGACTCTGGGGCCAACGTCCTGACTTTC.